The rows below give T cell receptor beta chains drawn from one sample of a study of blood T cell repertoires in COVID-19. Assay: immunoSEQ multiplex PCR; the TCRdb copy retains only in-frame clones and omits some. Of 150,000 or so clones listed, roughly four fifths are singletons. The specimen sequenced was peripheral blood. The source is a man of 80 years or more with acute or convalescent COVID-19. CDR3s include the opening cysteine and the closing phenylalanine or tryptophan. Each record gives: D gene, V gene, J gene, clone size, CDR3 protein, CDR3 DNA. D genes are given only for firm matches. Not all rows give a size; the values are once, few, many and, for expanded clones, a class.

D gene: -; V gene: TRBV21-1; J gene: TRBJ1-2; clone size: -; CDR3 protein: CASSKVRGRTNYGYTF; CDR3 DNA: TGTGCCAGCAGCAAGGTCAGGGGGCGGACTAACTATGGCTACACCTTC
D gene: -; V gene: TRBV13; J gene: TRBJ1-2; clone size: -; CDR3 protein: CASSLGSARGGYTF; CDR3 DNA: TGTGCCAGCAGCTTAGGGTCGGCCCGAGGGGGCTACACCTTC
D gene: TRBD1; V gene: TRBV24-1; J gene: TRBJ1-2; clone size: few; CDR3 protein: CATRDRVHGYTF; CDR3 DNA: TGTGCCACCCGTGACAGGGTGCATGGCTACACCTTC
D gene: TRBD1; V gene: TRBV2; J gene: TRBJ2-1; clone size: -; CDR3 protein: CASSSGTGAYNEQFF; CDR3 DNA: TGTGCCAGCAGTTCCGGGACAGGGGCCTACAATGAGCAGTTCTTC
D gene: -; V gene: TRBV6-6; J gene: TRBJ2-2; clone size: -; CDR3 protein: CASSYSVSTGELFF; CDR3 DNA: TGTGCCAGCAGTTACTCAGTTAGCACCGGGGAGCTGTTTTTT
D gene: -; V gene: TRBV5-6; J gene: TRBJ1-2; clone size: -; CDR3 protein: CASSREKWGQGYGYTF; CDR3 DNA: TGTGCCAGCAGCCGCGAAAAATGGGGTCAGGGCTATGGCTACACCTTC
D gene: TRBD1; V gene: TRBV5-6; J gene: TRBJ1-1; clone size: -; CDR3 protein: CASRPGQGAFFNTEAFF; CDR3 DNA: TGTGCCAGCAGGCCGGGACAGGGGGCCTTTTTCAACACTGAAGCTTTCTTT
D gene: TRBD1; V gene: TRBV9; J gene: TRBJ2-2; clone size: -; CDR3 protein: CASSVAQGASGELFF; CDR3 DNA: TGTGCCAGCAGCGTAGCTCAGGGGGCGTCTGGGGAGCTGTTTTTT
D gene: -; V gene: TRBV5-1; J gene: TRBJ1-2; clone size: once; CDR3 protein: CASSLGVRDYGYTF; CDR3 DNA: TGCGCCAGCAGCTTGGGGGTCAGGGACTATGGCTACACCTTC
D gene: TRBD1; V gene: TRBV7-9; J gene: TRBJ2-5; clone size: -; CDR3 protein: CASSFTRQGKETQYF; CDR3 DNA: TGTGCCAGCAGCTTCACCCGACAGGGAAAGGAGACCCAGTACTTC
D gene: -; V gene: TRBV6-6; J gene: TRBJ2-5; clone size: -; CDR3 protein: CASSEREETQYF; CDR3 DNA: TGTGCCAGTTCGGAGCGGGAAGAGACCCAGTACTTC
D gene: -; V gene: TRBV11-3; J gene: TRBJ1-1; clone size: -; CDR3 protein: CASSKRGQSNTEAFF; CDR3 DNA: TGTGCCAGCAGCAAACGGGGTCAGTCGAACACTGAAGCTTTCTTT
D gene: -; V gene: TRBV5-1; J gene: TRBJ2-2; clone size: -; CDR3 protein: CASSLTGVKPGELFF; CDR3 DNA: TGCGCCAGCAGCTTAACCGGGGTAAAACCCGGGGAGCTGTTTTTT
D gene: -; V gene: TRBV6-2/TRBV6-3; J gene: TRBJ2-7; clone size: -; CDR3 protein: CASSFGLPAQYF; CDR3 DNA: TGTGCCAGCAGTTTCGGACTCCCCGCGCAGTACTTC
D gene: TRBD1; V gene: TRBV6-5; J gene: TRBJ2-1; clone size: -; CDR3 protein: CASSPGTGSNEQFF; CDR3 DNA: TGTGCCAGCAGCCCCGGGACAGGGAGCAATGAGCAGTTCTTC
D gene: -; V gene: TRBV20-1; J gene: TRBJ2-1; clone size: -; CDR3 protein: CSAKRLVEQFF; CDR3 DNA: TGCAGTGCTAAGCGACTAGTCGAGCAGTTCTTC
D gene: -; V gene: TRBV6-1; J gene: TRBJ2-2; clone size: once; CDR3 protein: CASSEYESTGELFF; CDR3 DNA: TGTGCCAGCAGTGAATATGAGAGCACCGGGGAGCTGTTTTTT
D gene: TRBD1; V gene: TRBV5-6; J gene: TRBJ1-4; clone size: -; CDR3 protein: CASSGSDRGLDEKLFF; CDR3 DNA: TGTGCCAGCAGCGGCTCAGACAGGGGGCTGGATGAAAAACTGTTTTTT
D gene: TRBD2; V gene: TRBV7-2; J gene: TRBJ2-5; clone size: -; CDR3 protein: CASSLYATSGEETQYF; CDR3 DNA: TGTGCCAGCAGCTTATACGCGACTAGCGGGGAGGAGACCCAGTACTTC
D gene: -; V gene: TRBV5-6; J gene: TRBJ1-2; clone size: -; CDR3 protein: CASSLTGYLSGYTF; CDR3 DNA: TGTGCCAGCAGCTTGACAGGGTATCTTAGTGGCTACACCTTC
D gene: TRBD1; V gene: TRBV4-2; J gene: TRBJ1-5; clone size: -; CDR3 protein: CASSQDPPGTGNQPQHF; CDR3 DNA: TGTGCCAGCAGCCAAGATCCGCCGGGGACAGGGAATCAGCCCCAGCATTTT
D gene: -; V gene: TRBV3-1/TRBV3-2; J gene: TRBJ2-5; clone size: -; CDR3 protein: CASSISAPSAQTQYF; CDR3 DNA: TGTGCCAGCAGTATCTCGGCTCCTAGCGCACAGACCCAGTACTTC
D gene: -; V gene: TRBV5-4; J gene: TRBJ2-6; clone size: -; CDR3 protein: CASSNRVSGANVLTF; CDR3 DNA: TGTGCCAGCAGTAACAGGGTCTCCGGGGCCAACGTCCTGACTTTC
D gene: -; V gene: TRBV1; J gene: TRBJ2-1; clone size: few; CDR3 protein: CTSSQDQSRGNEQFF; CDR3 DNA: TGCACCAGCAGCCAAGATCAGAGTCGCGGCAATGAGCAGTTCTTC
D gene: -; V gene: TRBV11-1; J gene: TRBJ1-1; clone size: -; CDR3 protein: CASSLDPGNTEAFF; CDR3 DNA: TGTGCCAGCAGCTTAGATCCCGGGAACACTGAAGCTTTCTTT
D gene: TRBD1; V gene: TRBV18; J gene: TRBJ2-1; clone size: -; CDR3 protein: CASSPLQTGVNEQFF; CDR3 DNA: TGTGCCAGCTCACCCCTTCAGACAGGGGTCAATGAGCAGTTCTTC
D gene: TRBD1; V gene: TRBV10-3; J gene: TRBJ2-5; clone size: -; CDR3 protein: CAISDREETQYF; CDR3 DNA: TGTGCCATCAGCGACAGGGAAGAGACCCAGTACTTC
D gene: -; V gene: TRBV3-1/TRBV3-2; J gene: TRBJ2-3; clone size: -; CDR3 protein: CASSQVLDSSNLRTDTQYF; CDR3 DNA: TGTGCCAGCAGCCAAGTTCTCGACAGTTCCAACCTGCGAACAGATACGCAGTATTTT
D gene: TRBD1; V gene: TRBV28; J gene: TRBJ1-1; clone size: -; CDR3 protein: CASSLSGTAPLEAFF; CDR3 DNA: TGTGCCAGCAGTTTATCGGGGACAGCCCCCCTTGAAGCTTTCTTT
D gene: -; V gene: TRBV27; J gene: TRBJ2-1; clone size: -; CDR3 protein: CASSSGGPYYNEQFF; CDR3 DNA: TGTGCCAGCAGCTCGGGGGGCCCCTATTACAATGAGCAGTTCTTC
D gene: TRBD1; V gene: TRBV5-1; J gene: TRBJ1-4; clone size: -; CDR3 protein: CASSLRTGRDEKLFF; CDR3 DNA: TGCGCCAGCAGCTTGCGGACAGGGAGGGATGAAAAACTGTTTTTT
D gene: -; V gene: TRBV30; J gene: TRBJ1-6; clone size: -; CDR3 protein: CAWSSFAQTGYSPLHF; CDR3 DNA: TGTGCCTGGAGTTCCTTTGCCCAGACCGGGTATTCACCCCTCCACTTT
D gene: -; V gene: TRBV19; J gene: TRBJ2-2; clone size: -; CDR3 protein: CASRGTTNTGELFF; CDR3 DNA: TGTGCCAGTAGGGGGACAACGAACACCGGGGAGCTGTTTTTT
D gene: TRBD1; V gene: TRBV6-5; J gene: TRBJ1-6; clone size: -; CDR3 protein: CASSIDRGWNSPLHF; CDR3 DNA: TGTGCCAGCAGTATCGACAGGGGCTGGAATTCACCCCTCCACTTT
D gene: -; V gene: TRBV11-3; J gene: TRBJ1-1; clone size: few; CDR3 protein: CASSFDRNTEAFF; CDR3 DNA: TGTGCCAGCAGCTTCGACAGGAACACTGAAGCTTTCTTT